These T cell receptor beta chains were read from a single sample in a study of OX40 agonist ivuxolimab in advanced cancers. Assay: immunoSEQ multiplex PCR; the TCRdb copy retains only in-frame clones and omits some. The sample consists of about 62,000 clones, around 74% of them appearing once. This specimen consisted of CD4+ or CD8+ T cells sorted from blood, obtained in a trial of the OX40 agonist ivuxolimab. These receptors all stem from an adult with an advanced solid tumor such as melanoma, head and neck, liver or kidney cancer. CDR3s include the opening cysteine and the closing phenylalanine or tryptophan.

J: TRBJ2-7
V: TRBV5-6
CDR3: CASSAGGHTKKYEQYF

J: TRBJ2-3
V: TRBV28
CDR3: CASSPWTSGGADTQYF

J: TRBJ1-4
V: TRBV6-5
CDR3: CASSSFNEKLFF

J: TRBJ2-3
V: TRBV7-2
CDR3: CASSLGTSIRDTQYF

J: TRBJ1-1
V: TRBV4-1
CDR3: CASSRGQNTEAFF

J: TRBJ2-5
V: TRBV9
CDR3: CASSVAGGGGQETQYF

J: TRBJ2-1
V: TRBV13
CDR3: CASSLEWNSGSTYNEQFF

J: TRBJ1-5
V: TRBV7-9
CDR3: CASSLVADQPQHF

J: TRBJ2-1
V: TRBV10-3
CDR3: CAISESGGSYNEQFF

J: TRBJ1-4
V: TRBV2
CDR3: CASSVIPGTAGEKLFF

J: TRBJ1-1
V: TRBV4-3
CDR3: CASSWQGGTEAFF

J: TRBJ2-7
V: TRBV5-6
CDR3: CASSLGRAYEQYF

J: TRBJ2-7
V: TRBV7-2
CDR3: CASSLRAPGYEQYF

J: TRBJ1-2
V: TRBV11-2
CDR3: CASSPPADYGYTF

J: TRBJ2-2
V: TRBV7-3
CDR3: CASSLRPDTGELFF

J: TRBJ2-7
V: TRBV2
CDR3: CASSYAATGSWEQYF

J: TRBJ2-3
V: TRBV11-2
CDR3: CASSPSGSGTDTQYF

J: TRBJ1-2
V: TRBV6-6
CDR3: CASSYGESNGYTF

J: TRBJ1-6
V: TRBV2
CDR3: CASSEATTPPGADNSPLHF

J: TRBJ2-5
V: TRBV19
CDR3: CASSIIGPPETQYF

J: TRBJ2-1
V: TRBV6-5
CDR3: CASSPRGPSYNEQFF

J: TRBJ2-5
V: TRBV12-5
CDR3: CASGLGLRAGETQYF

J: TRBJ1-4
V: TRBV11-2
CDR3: CASSTLRGRTNEKLFF

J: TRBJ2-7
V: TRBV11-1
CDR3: CASSPPLREGLYEQYF

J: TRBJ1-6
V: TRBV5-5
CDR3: CASSLGSGAGSTNSPLHF

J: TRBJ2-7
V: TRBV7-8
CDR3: CASSLLPGQHSSSSYEQYF

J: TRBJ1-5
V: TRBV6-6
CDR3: CASSYKQDQPQHF

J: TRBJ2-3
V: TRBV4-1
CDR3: CASSPGTYQTSTDTQYF

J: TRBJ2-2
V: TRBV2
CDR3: CASSESGRASGELFF

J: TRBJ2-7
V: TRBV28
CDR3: CASSWIGQGFNEQYF

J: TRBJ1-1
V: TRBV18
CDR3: CASSPQGMNTEAFF

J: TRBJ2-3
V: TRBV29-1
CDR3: CSVEDRQNTDTQYF

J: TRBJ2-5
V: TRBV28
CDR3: CASSSAGYQETQYF

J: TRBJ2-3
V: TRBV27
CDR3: CASSLRGIDTQYF

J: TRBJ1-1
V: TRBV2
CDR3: CASSYQVAAFF

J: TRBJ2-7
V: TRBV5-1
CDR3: CASSSRQGVYEQYF

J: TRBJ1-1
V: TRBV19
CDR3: CASSLIPGQGNTEAFF